This T cell receptor beta chain was identified during a study of blood T cell repertoires in COVID-19 (dated by TCRdb to 2019 to 2021). Regarding the complete study: Samples from collaborators originated in the United States, Italy and Spain and spanned both the acute and convalescent phases of COVID-19. Where available, HLA class I and class II types were obtained from metadata supplied by the sample provider rather than from assay-based typing. The samples were drawn from two sources: the first 160 participants of the ongoing ImmuneRACE study, and 1,000 to 1,500 subjects contributed by 6 global collaborators. The material from the prospective study consisted of cDNA or gDNA derived from T cells, B-cell-depleted T cells, or PBMCs. Subjects who had been exposed to COVID-19, were actively infected with it, or had recovered from it provided the deeply sampled blood TCRbeta repertoires that made up the dataset. Sample metadata almost always included a de-identified subject ID, COVID-19 status, age in years and sex. The repertoires were released in a freely available public database intended as a resource for research on the immune response to SARS-CoV-2. The paper as a whole reports these results and caveats: The amount of clinical and demographic metadata varied by source and participant and was provided uncurated.

The junction carries 14 bases between V and J, which are trimmed by 3 bases and 3 bases respectively. The CDR3 numbers 15 residues from cysteine through phenylalanine. The only DNA kept is the CDR3, 45 bases in frame from the first base. Taken from the germline V gene, the CDR1 and CDR2 loops are MDHEN and SYDVKM. Collaborating institutions collected whole blood in K2EDTA tubes following their own protocols. For TCRbeta analysis, collaborators shipped samples in one of three forms: frozen whole blood, isolated PBMCs, or DNA extracted from either of those sample types. TCRbeta CDR3 regions were amplified from genomic DNA using the immunoSEQ Assay, a bias-controlled multiplex PCR. The paper's processing steps were these. The number of nucleated cells in each sample was estimated from the amplification of reference gene primers within the assay. To quantify the absolute abundance of each unique TCRbeta CDR3 rearrangement, sequence reads were collapsed and filtered. For each sample, productive Simpson clonality was calculated as the square root of Simpson's diversity index over productive rearrangements. Held by TCRdb, this immuneACCESS table contains in-frame sequences only and omits some clones. Under half of the omission traces to an unresolved V gene where checked; the cause of the rest is unknown. The DNA gave D and trimming, while V, J and clone size come from that table. The sample table lists roughly 70,000 clones, approximately 80% of them with a count of one. The ten largest clonotypes hold 3.5% to 5% of the sample.

For this clone: Its binding antigen is unknown. No much larger clone is present one base from it, and per-base qualities are unavailable.

The chain is made from TRBV28 and TRBJ1-2; a tentative D match to TRBD1 spans 6 bases. The TCR was taken from a woman in her sixties with acute or convalescent COVID-19. The sequenced sample was peripheral blood. The CDR3 amino acid sequence is: CASSFWTRGDYGYTF. The DNA reads as follows: TGTGCCAGCAGTTTTTGGACCAGGGGAGACTATGGCTACACCTTC.